Following are 6 T cell receptor beta chains from one sample sequenced in a study of shared clonotypes between healthy human individuals. Sequencing used immunoSEQ multiplex PCR; TCRdb keeps in-frame clones, though not all of them. This table holds some 530,000 clones, roughly 80% found once. Sequenced input: PBMCs. The receptors here all came from a woman aged 40 to 50 in good health. Some clones in this sample may be carry-over from other donors' samples.

This clone was counted only a few times. This likely stems from a read error, as it lies one base from a far larger clone. Distinct nucleotide sequences in the sample also encode this CDR3. The gene calls are TRBV30 and TRBJ2-1; tentative D call: TRBD2 (6 bases). The germline V gene has CDR1 GTSNPN and CDR2 SVGIG (reference sequence). CDR3 length: 13 amino acids. Trimming took off 3 bases at V and 8 bases at J, with 14 bases between the two ends. The CDR3 loop reads CAWSRTTLHEQFF. The CDR3 DNA reads TGTGCCTGGAGCCGGACTACGTTACATGAGCAGTTCTTC.

The V gene is TRBV10-3, the J gene TRBJ2-1; 10 bases align to TRBD1. Per germline, CDR1 ENHRY and CDR2 SYGVKD. V lost 2 bases, J lost 4 bases, and 8 bases stayed unmatched. The CDR3 runs to 17 residues. CDR3 sequence (DNA): TGTGCCATCAGTGAGCCCCAAGCGGGACAGGGGTACAATGAGCAGTTCTTC. Residues: CAISEPQAGQGYNEQFF.

V gene TRBV30 combines with J gene TRBJ2-7; D is unclear. From germline, CDR1 is GTSNPN and CDR2 SVGIG (reference sequence). Trimming cost V 5 bases and J 1 base, with 9 bases left between them. The CDR3 covers 12 residues. Written as DNA, the CDR3 is TGTGCCTGGTCTCGGATTTCCTACGAGCAGTACTTC. Protein: CAWSRISYEQYF. Filled out from reference TRBV30 and TRBJ2-7, the complete variable domain reads SQTIHQWPATLVQPVGSPLSLECTVEGTSNPNLYWYRQAAGRGLQLLFYSVGIGQISSEVPQNLSASRPQDRQFILSSKKLLLSDSGFYLCAWSRISYEQYFGPGTRLTVT.

The chain carries TRBV5-1 and TRBJ1-2, with D perhaps matching TRBD1 (5 bases). V was trimmed by 4 bases and J by 4 bases, leaving 11 bases between them. The CDR3 runs 13 residues. CDR1 SGHRS and CDR2 YFSETQ come from the germline V gene. The DNA of the CDR3 is TGCGCCAGCAGCGCCACCGGGACCTATGGCTACACCTTC. As protein: CASSATGTYGYTF.

This CDR3 reads CASSLRILAGEETQYF. In nucleotides, the CDR3 is TGTGCCAGCAGCTTAAGGATTCTAGCGGGAGAAGAGACCCAGTACTTC. The chain links TRBV7-8 to TRBJ2-5; TRBD2 agrees at 10 bases. CDR1 is SGHVS, CDR2 FQNEAQ, per germline. The CDR3 is 16 residues long. The V and J ends lost 2 bases and 3 bases, in that order; junction bases with no gene match: 6.

The chain recombines TRBV11-2 with TRBJ2-1; TRBD2 matches at 10 bases. The CDR3 is 15 residues long. The ends lost 5 bases at V and 6 bases at J; junction bases unmatched: 7. Germline assignment: CDR1 SGHAT and CDR2 FQNNGV. CDR3 amino acids: CASSVGRLAGNEQFF. The DNA of the CDR3 is TGTGCCAGCAGCGTAGGGCGACTAGCGGGCAATGAGCAGTTCTTC.